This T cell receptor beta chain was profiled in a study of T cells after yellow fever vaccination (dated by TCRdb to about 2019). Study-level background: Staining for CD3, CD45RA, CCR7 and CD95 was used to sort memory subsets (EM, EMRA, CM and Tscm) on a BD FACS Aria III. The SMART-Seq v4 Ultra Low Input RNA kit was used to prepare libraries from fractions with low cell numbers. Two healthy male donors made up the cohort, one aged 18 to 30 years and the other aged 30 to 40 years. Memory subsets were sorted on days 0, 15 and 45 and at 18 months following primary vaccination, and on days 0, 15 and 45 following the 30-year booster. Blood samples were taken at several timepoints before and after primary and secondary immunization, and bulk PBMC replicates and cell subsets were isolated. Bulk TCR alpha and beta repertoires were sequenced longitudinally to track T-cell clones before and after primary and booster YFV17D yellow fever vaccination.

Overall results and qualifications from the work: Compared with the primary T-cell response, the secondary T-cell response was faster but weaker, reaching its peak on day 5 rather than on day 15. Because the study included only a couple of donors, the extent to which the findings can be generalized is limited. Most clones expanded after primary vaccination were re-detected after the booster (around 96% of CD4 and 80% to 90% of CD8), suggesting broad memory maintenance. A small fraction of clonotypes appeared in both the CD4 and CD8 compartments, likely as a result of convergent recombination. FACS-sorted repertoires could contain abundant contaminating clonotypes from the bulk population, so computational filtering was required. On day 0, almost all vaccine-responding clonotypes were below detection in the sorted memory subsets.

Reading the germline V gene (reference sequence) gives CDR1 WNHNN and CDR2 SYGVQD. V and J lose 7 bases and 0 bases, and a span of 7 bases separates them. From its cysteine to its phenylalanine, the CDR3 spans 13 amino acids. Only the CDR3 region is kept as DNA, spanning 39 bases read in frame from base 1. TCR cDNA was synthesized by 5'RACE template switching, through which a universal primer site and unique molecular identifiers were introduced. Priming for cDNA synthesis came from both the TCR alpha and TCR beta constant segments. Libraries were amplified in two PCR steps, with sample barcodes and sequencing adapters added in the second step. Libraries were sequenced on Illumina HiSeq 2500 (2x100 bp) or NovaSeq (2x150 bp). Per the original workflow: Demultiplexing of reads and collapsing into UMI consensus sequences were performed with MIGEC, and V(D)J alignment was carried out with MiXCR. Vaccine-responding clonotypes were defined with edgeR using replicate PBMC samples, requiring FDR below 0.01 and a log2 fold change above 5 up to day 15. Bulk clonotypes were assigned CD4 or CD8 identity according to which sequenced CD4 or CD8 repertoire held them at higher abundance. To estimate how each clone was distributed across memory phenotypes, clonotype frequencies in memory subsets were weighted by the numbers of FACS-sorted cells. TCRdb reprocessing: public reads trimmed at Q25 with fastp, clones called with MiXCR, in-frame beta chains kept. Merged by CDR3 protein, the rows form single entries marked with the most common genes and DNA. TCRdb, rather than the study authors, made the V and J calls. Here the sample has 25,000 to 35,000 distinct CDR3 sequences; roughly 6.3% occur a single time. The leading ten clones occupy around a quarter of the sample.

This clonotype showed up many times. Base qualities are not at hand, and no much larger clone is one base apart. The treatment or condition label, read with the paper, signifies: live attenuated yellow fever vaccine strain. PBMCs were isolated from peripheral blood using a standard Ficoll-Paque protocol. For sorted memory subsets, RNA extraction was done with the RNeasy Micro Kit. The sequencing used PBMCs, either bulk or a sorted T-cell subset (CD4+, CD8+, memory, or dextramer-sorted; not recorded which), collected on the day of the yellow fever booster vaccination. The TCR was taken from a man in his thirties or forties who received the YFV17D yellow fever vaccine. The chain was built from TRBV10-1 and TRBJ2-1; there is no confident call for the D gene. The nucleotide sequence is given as TGCGCCAGCATGAAAAGCTCCTACAATGAGCAGTTCTTC. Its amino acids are CASMKSSYNEQFF.